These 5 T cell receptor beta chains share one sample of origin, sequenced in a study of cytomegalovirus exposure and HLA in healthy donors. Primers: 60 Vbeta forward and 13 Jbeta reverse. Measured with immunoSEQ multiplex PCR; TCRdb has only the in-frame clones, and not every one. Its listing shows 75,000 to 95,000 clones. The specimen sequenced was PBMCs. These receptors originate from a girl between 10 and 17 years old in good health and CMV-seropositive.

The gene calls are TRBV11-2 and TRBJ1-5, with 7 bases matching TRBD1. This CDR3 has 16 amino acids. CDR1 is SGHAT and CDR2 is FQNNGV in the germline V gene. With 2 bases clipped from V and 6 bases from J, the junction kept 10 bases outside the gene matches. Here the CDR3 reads CASSLSSSGGGQPQHF. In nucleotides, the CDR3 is TGTGCCAGCAGCTTATCCTCCTCAGGGGGTGGTCAGCCCCAGCATTTT.

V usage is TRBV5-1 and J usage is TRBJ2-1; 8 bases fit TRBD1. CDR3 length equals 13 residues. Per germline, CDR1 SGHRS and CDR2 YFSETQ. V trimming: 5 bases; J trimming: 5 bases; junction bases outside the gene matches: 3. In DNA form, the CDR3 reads TGCGCCAGCAGATTGACAGGGGACAATGAGCAGTTCTTC. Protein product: CASRLTGDNEQFF.

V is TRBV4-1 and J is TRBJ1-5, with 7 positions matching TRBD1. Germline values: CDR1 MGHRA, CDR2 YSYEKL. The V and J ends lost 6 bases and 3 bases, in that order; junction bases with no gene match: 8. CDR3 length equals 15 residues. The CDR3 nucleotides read TGCGCCAGCAGAGCCGGACAGGCCCTCAATCAGCCCCAGCATTTT. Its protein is CASRAGQALNQPQHF.

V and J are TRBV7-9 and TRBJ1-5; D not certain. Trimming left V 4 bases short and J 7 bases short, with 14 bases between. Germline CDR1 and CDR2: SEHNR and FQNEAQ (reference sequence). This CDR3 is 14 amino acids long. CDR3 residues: CASSSEWAEQPQHF. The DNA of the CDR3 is TGTGCCAGCAGCTCCGAGTGGGCAGAGCAGCCCCAGCATTTT.

The CDR3 DNA reads as TGCGCCAGCAGTGATACAGGGGAAATGGCAGGGGAGGGCTACACCTTC. Its protein is CASSDTGEMAGEGYTF. This rearrangement joins TRBV10-2 to TRBJ1-2; TRBD1 matches 7 bases. The V segment lost 3 bases and the J segment 8 bases; nucleotides outside the gene matches: 15. The CDR3 sequence is 16 residues long. Germline CDR1 is WSHSY and CDR2 is SAAADI.